This entry is about one T cell receptor beta chain. This sample is drawn from a study of blood T cell repertoires in COVID-19. Study as a whole: The United States, Italy and Spain were the sources of the acute and convalescent COVID-19 samples. T cells, B-cell-depleted T cells, or PBMCs supplied cDNA or gDNA.

The CDR3 sequence is 12 residues long. V was pared by 5 bases and J by 4 bases, with 6 bases between. CDR1 is MNHEY, CDR2 SVGAGI, per germline. Original processing methods: Scientists estimated how many nucleated cells there were by amplifying reference gene primers. Sequenced by immunoSEQ multiplex PCR; TCRdb stores in-frame clones only, minus some. The V and J calls and clone size were taken over from that table, and D and trimming were inferred from the DNA. The data hold about 75,000 clones, with 80% to 90% observed a single time. The chain couples TRBV6-5 to TRBJ2-1, with no clear D. The clonotype was recovered from a human donor in a cohort sampled during active COVID-19. Sequencing used peripheral blood. The CDR3 DNA is TGTGCCAGCAGTAATTCGTACAATGAGCAGTTCTTC. Protein: CASSNSYNEQFF.